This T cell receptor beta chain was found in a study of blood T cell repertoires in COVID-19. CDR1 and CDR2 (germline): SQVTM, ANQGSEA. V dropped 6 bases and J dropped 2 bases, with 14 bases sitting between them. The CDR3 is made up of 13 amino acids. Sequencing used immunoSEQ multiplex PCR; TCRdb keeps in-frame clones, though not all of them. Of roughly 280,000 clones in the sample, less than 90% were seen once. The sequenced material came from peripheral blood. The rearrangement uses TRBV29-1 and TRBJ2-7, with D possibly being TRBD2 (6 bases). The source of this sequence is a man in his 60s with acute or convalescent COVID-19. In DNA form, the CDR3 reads TGCAGCGTGCTTAGGGAGGTCCCCTACGAGCAGTACTTC. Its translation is CSVLREVPYEQYF.